The clone carrying this T cell receptor (beta chain) appeared a few times. No antigen is known for it. This sample is part of a study of beta chain features in type 1 diabetes. About the study: The patients were much like the healthy donors in age, gender and cell yields.

A heparinised blood draw that averaged approximately 110 mL was obtained once from each donor. All of the isolated RNA was reverse transcribed, so expressed TCRB transcripts were sequenced. Naive, central memory and regulatory T cell samples yielded about 3.57 million reads on average. Generated by immunoSEQ multiplex PCR, the TCRdb table keeps only in-frame clones and is missing some. The table shows hundreds of thousands of clones, with 11% to 15% occurring only once. Study observations and caveats: Shorter TCRB CDR3s, moderately but significantly so, marked every one of the four CD4+ subsets in Type 1 diabetes patients.

Germline V gene data show CDR1 as SGHRS and CDR2 as YFSETQ. This CDR3 is built from 14 residues. The junction had 4 bases not matched to a gene; V was cut back by 3 bases and J by 6 bases. Sequencing input: naive CD4+ T cells from blood. The receptor was isolated from a man between 18 and 35 years old with type 1 diabetes. The rearrangement joins TRBV5-1 to TRBJ2-3, with TRBD2 matching over 10 bases. The chain's CDR3 is CASSSGGLADTQYF. CDR3 nucleotides: TGCGCCAGCAGCTCCGGGGGACTAGCGGATACGCAGTATTTT. The full variable domain, with the rest looked up from reference TRBV5-1 and TRBJ2-3, is KAGVTQTPRYLIKTRGQQVTLSCSPISGHRSVSWYQQTPGQGLQFLFEYFSETQRNKGNFPGRFSGRQFSNSRSEMNVSTLELGDSALYLCASSSGGLADTQYFGPGTRLTVL.